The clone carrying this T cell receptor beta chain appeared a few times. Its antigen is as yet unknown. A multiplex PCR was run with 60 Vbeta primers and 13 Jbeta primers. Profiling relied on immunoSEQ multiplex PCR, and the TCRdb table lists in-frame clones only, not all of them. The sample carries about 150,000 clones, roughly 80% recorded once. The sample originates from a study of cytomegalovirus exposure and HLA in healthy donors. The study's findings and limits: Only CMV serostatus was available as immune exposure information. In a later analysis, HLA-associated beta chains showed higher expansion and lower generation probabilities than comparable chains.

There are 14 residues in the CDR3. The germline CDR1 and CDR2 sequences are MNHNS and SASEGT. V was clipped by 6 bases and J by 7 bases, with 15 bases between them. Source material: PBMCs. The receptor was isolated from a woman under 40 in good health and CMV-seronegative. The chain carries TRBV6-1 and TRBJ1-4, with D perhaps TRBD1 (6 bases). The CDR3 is CASRTGTTSEKLFF. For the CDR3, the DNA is TGTGCCAGCAGAACCGGGACAACGAGTGAAAAACTGTTTTTT.